One T cell receptor beta chain is described in this entry. Its antigen remains unidentified. This sample was included in a study of T-cell reconstitution after alpha-beta-depleted transplantation in children. Findings of the study overall: A year post-transplant, T-cell counts and diversity derived mostly from newly produced T cells. After transplant, high TCRbeta diversity at day 60 in some patients arose from surviving recipient T cells and thymic progenitors.

Trimming pared 3 bases from V and 6 bases from J, leaving 15 bases between. The CDR3 is 15 residues long. Germline V gene lookup returns CDR1 SEHNR and CDR2 FQNEAQ (reference sequence). A TCRbeta library incorporating unique molecular identifiers was prepared. In TCRdb, the PCR reads were re-called with MiXCR into one record per CDR3 protein. The sample shows around 580,000 distinct CDR3 sequences, 20% to 25% of them seen only once. This specimen consisted of PBMCs, mostly from graft donor cells, obtained 360 days after TCRalphabeta/CD19-depleted stem cell transplant. The J gene is TRBJ1-5, the V gene TRBV7-9; possibly TRBD1 for D (6 bases). The clonotype originates from a boy in the first two years of life who had a stem cell transplant for acute myeloid leukemia, so the T cells may come from the graft donor. The CDR3 bases are TGTGCCAGCAGCTTCGGACAGTTTGTGGGTCAGCCCCAGCATTTT. Amino acid sequence: CASSFGQFVGQPQHF.